The source of this TCR beta chain is a study of blood T cell repertoires in COVID-19. Study-wide context: The study drew acute and convalescent COVID-19 samples from the United States, Italy and Spain.

Original data processing: From reference gene primer amplification, estimates of nucleated cell counts were derived. Produced via immunoSEQ multiplex PCR; TCRdb's table is partial and in-frame only. The V and J calls and clone size come from that table; D and trimming were worked out from the DNA. The sample records approximately 45,000 clones, around 83% being singletons. This CDR3 has 13 residues. With 4 bases removed from V and 4 bases from J, the gap between germline ends came to 10 bases. Germline assignment: CDR1 SGDLS and CDR2 YYNGEE. Turning to this clone: This specimen includes other DNA sequences encoding the same CDR3.

The V call is TRBV9, the J call TRBJ2-3; D uncertain. Sequenced input: peripheral blood. The receptor was isolated from a middle-aged man with active COVID-19. This CDR3 is CASSPQIADTQYF. DNA of the CDR3: TGTGCCAGCAGCCCCCAGATCGCAGATACGCAGTATTTT.